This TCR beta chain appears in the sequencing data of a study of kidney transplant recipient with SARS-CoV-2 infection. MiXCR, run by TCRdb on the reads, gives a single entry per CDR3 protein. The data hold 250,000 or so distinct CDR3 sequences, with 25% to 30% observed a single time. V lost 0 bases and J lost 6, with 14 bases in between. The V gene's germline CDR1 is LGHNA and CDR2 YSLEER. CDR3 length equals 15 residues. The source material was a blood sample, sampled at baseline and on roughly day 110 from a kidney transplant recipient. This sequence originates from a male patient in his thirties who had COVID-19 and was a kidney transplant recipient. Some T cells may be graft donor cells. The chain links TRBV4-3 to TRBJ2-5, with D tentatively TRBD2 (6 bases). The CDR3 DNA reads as TGCGCCAGCAGCCAAGATAGACTGGGGGGAAAGACCCAGTACTTC. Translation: CASSQDRLGGKTQYF.